Listed here is a single T cell receptor (beta chain). Antigen unknown. The survey-level immunoSEQ assay was used. TCRdb's copy holds only in-frame clones and misses some; the assay was immunoSEQ multiplex PCR. The sample yields approximately 38,000 clones, around 75% seen once. Rectal tissue came from one to two pinch biopsies taken at colonoscopy. This sample was included in a study of pediatric ulcerative colitis. About the study: Ulcerative colitis patients had pancolitis or left-sided colitis, with confirming histology.

Findings of the study overall: Ulcerative colitis patients shared more blood-rectal clones than controls. In rectum, acute severe colitis had expanded clones and less diversity.

This sequence originates from a boy between 10 and 17 years old with severe ulcerative colitis. The specimen sequenced was gut tissue.

In DNA form, the CDR3 reads TGTGCCAGCAGTGAAGCCTCCGCCGGGGCCAACGTCCTGACTTTC. This sequence encodes CASSEASAGANVLTF. The V gene is TRBV6-1, the J gene TRBJ2-6; the D is unclear. V dropped 0 bases and J dropped 4 bases, with 7 bases sitting between them. Germline V gene lookup returns CDR1 MNHNS and CDR2 SASEGT. The CDR3 runs to 15 residues.